What follows describes a single TCR beta chain. These data come from a study of control samples from healthy donors and cancer patients. The CDR3 is 14 residues long. Germline V gives CDR1 PRHDT, CDR2 FYEKMQ (reference sequence). The J segment lost 2 bases and the V segment lost 5 bases, leaving 6 bases of the junction unmatched. Produced via immunoSEQ multiplex PCR; TCRdb's table is partial and in-frame only. The sample lists 200,000 or so clones; about nine tenths were seen once. This chain joins TRBV13 and TRBJ2-7, with 7 bases identical to TRBD2. The TCR was taken from a man aged 25 to 45 in good health. Material: blood. CDR3 protein: CASSLREGTYEQYF. For the CDR3, the DNA is TGTGCCAGCAGCCTCAGGGAGGGGACCTACGAGCAGTACTTC.